This T cell receptor beta chain derives from a study of identical twins. This clonotype was seen ten or more times. No antigen is known for it. Germline V gene data show CDR1 as MRHNA and CDR2 as SNTAGT. The CDR3 spans 16 residues. V dropped 4 bases and J dropped 4; count of bases not matched to a gene: 8. After template switching added a universal primer site, the resulting cDNA carried unique molecular identifiers. TCRdb analysed the 5' RACE reads with MiXCR anew, one entry per CDR3 protein. The sample yields about 190,000 distinct CDR3 sequences, approximately 16% seen once. Study-wide results and limits: Low generation-probability sequences were in excess among twin-shared out-of-frame alpha sequences. Zero-insertion results could be subject to partial confounding by invariant MAIT and iNKT cells.

This sample also appeared in a second study, on T cells expressing NK-cell markers.

The chain combines TRBV6-4 with TRBJ2-3, with TRBD2 matching 10 bases. Sequenced material: CD8+ T cells sorted from blood. This receptor was taken from a woman under 30 in good health. In DNA, the CDR3 is TGTGCCAGCAGTGGGTCTAGCGGGAGTTATCCAGATACGCAGTATTTT. It translates to CASSGSSGSYPDTQYF.